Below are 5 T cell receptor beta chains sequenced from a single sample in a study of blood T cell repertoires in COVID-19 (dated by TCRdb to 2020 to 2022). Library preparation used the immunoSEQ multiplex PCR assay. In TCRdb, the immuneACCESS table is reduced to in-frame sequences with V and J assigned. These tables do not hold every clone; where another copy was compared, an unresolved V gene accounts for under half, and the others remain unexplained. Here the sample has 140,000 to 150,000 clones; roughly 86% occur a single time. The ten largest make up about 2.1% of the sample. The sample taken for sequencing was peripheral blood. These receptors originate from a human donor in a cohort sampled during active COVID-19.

The CDR3 bases are TGTCCGCGTGATGGCTACACCTTC. Translated: CPRDGYTF. The rearrangement joins TRBV12-3 or TRBV12-4 to TRBJ1-2; D is unclear. The CDR3 runs 8 residues.

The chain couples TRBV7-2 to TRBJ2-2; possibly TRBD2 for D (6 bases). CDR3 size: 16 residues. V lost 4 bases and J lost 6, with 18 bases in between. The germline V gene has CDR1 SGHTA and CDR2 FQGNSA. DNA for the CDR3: TGTGCCAGCAGCTCTCAAATAGGGGAGGTCCCCGGGGAGCTGTTTTTT. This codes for CASSSQIGEVPGELFF.

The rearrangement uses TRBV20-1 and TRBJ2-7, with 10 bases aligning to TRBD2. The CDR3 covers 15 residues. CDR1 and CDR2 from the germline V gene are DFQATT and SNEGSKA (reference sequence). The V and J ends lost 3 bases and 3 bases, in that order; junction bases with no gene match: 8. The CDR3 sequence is CSASGGSGRDYEQYF. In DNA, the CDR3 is TGCAGTGCTAGTGGGGGCAGCGGGAGGGACTACGAGCAGTACTTC.

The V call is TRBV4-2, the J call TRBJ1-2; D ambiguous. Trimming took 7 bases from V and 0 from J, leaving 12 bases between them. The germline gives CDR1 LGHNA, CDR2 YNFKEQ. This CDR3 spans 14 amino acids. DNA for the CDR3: TGTGCCAGCACTCGCCCGGGAACTAACTATGGCTACACCTTC. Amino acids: CASTRPGTNYGYTF.

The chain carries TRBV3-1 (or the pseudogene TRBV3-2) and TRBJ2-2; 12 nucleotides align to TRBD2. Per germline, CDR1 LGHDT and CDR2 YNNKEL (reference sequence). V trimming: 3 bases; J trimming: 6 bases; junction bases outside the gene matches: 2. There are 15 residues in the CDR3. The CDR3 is CASSQLAGGPGELFF. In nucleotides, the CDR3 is TGTGCCAGCAGCCAGCTAGCGGGGGGGCCCGGGGAGCTGTTTTTT.